This T cell receptor beta chain was captured in a study of beta chain features in type 1 diabetes. Per the germline V gene, CDR1 is MNHEY and CDR2 is SVGAGI. This CDR3 has 13 residues. The V and J ends lost 2 bases and 5 bases respectively, with 9 bases between them. The sample holds a few counts of this clone. Expressed TCRB transcripts were sequenced because the isolated RNA had all been reverse transcribed beforehand. Naive, central memory and regulatory T cell samples averaged approximately 3.6 million immunoSEQ reads each. Assay used: immunoSEQ multiplex PCR; TCRdb lists only in-frame clones, some missing. This sample carries 60,000 or so clones, about 55% of them seen once, and the ten largest clones take roughly 2%.

The clonotype was recovered from a woman aged 18-29 years in good health. The rearrangement joins TRBV6-5 to TRBJ2-5; TRBD2 might be the D (5 bases). Input material: Tregs from blood. The CDR3 loop reads CASSYTGLETQYF. The CDR3 DNA reads as TGTGCCAGCAGTTACACGGGGTTGGAGACCCAGTACTTC.